This T cell receptor (beta chain) was identified in a study of yellow fever vaccine responses in identical twins. Study-wide findings and caveats: Reportedly, twins showed a vaccine T cell response that looked partly convergent and partly personalized.

Each CDR3 protein is one row after TCRdb ran MiXCR on the RT-PCR reads. The data show 3,500 to 4,500 distinct CDR3 sequences, 84% seen once. Comments on this clonotype: Its antigen remains unknown.

The CDR3 is made up of 14 amino acids. CDR1 is SGHAT, CDR2 FQDESV, per germline (reference sequence). With 11 bases removed from V and 4 bases from J, the gap between germline ends came to 18 bases. The receptor comes from a woman aged 18-29 years who received the yellow fever vaccine. The sequences come from T cells from blood (PBMCs), unsorted or a sorted subset (not recorded which), collected before or after yellow fever vaccination (not recorded which). The V gene is TRBV11-1, the J gene TRBJ2-1; D is possibly TRBD1 (6 bases). CDR3: CALRQATIYNEQFF. In nucleotides, the CDR3 is TGTGCCTTACGACAGGCGACGATTTACAATGAGCAGTTCTTC.